Below, 15 T cell receptor beta chains from the same sample are listed, as sequenced in a study of CD8+CD57+ T cells in acquired aplastic anemia. Genomic DNA provided the template from which TCR beta VDJ and CDR3 profiles were obtained. TCRdb re-derived calls from the reads in MiXCR, one entry per CDR3 protein. The sample has about 400,000 distinct CDR3 sequences, 65% to 80% seen once. What was sequenced was sorted CD4+, CD8+, or CD8+CD57+ T cells (not recorded which) from PBMCs. Receptor source: a human donor in good health, serving as a control.

Concerning this clonotype: Relative to the germline gene, one junction end is altered; a read error may explain this. V and J are TRBV14 and TRBJ2-2; perhaps TRBD2 as D (6 bases). CDR1 is SGHDN, CDR2 FVKESK, per germline. This CDR3 spans 15 amino acids. CDR3 nucleotide sequence: TGTGCCAGCAGCCGGCAGGGTGGTCTCGCCGGGGAGGTGTTTTTT. This gives the protein CASSRQGGLAGEVFF.

This clonotype has only a few counts. The gene calls are TRBV15 and TRBJ1-2; TRBD1 matches at 8 bases. Germline lookup yields CDR1 LNHNV and CDR2 YYDKDF (reference sequence). There are 14 residues in the CDR3. Trimming cost V 4 bases and J 6 bases; bases outside gene matches: 7. The CDR3, as DNA: TGTGCCACCAGCACTAGGGGACAGGCTAATGGCTACACCTTC. This sequence encodes CATSTRGQANGYTF. The full variable domain, its missing parts supplied by reference TRBV15 and TRBJ1-2, is DAMVIQNPRYQVTQFGKPVTLSCSQTLNHNVMYWYQQKSSQAPKLLFHYYDKDFNNEADTPDNFQSRRPNTSFCFLDIRSPGLGDTAMYLCATSTRGQANGYTFGSGTRLTVV.

The V gene is TRBV20-1, the J gene TRBJ1-2, with 7 bases fitting TRBD1. V shed 5 bases and J 3 bases; nucleotides not matched to a gene: 6. The CDR3 has 13 residues. Germline CDR1 reads DFQATT; CDR2 reads SNEGSKA (reference sequence). The CDR3 here is CSALTGEHYGYTF. CDR3 nucleotides: TGCAGTGCTCTTACAGGGGAGCACTATGGCTACACCTTC.

As concerns this clonotype: No DNA is shown, since the ends of the CDR3 on it are uncertain; the CDR3 is the one TCRdb lists. The rearrangement joins TRBV7-6 to TRBJ2-7. The CDR3 has 14 amino acids, counting both end residues. The germline V gene has CDR1 SGHVS and CDR2 FNYEAQ. The CDR3 region is CASSLAVSLHQQYF.

CDR3 nucleotide sequence: TGTGCCATCAGTCCCTCCACAGGGGCCTCGCGCCAACTGTTTTTT. It is translated as CAISPSTGASRQLFF. The chain recombines TRBV10-3 with TRBJ1-4, with TRBD1 identical over 7 bases. Germline values: CDR1 ENHRY, CDR2 SYGVKD. The V segment lost 5 bases and the J segment 12 bases; nucleotides outside the gene matches: 15. The CDR3 totals 15 residues.

As regards this clonotype: It is likely a read error, because the conserved phenylalanine at the end of the CDR3 is missing. The chain recombines TRBV2 with TRBJ1-2; D may be TRBD1 (5 bases). Germline V gene sequence: CDR1 SNHLY, CDR2 FYNNEI. This CDR3 is built from 14 residues. V lost 6 bases and J 4 bases, leaving 15 bases between the germline ends. The CDR3: CASSCDSFGYGYTI. The CDR3, as DNA: TGTGCCAGCAGCTGTGACAGTTTCGGCTATGGCTACACCATC.

The sample holds many counts of this clonotype. The rearrangement uses TRBV7-2 and TRBJ2-5, with D perhaps being TRBD1 or TRBD2 (6 bases each). CDR3 length: 15 residues. Between the trimmed V and J ends, which lost 2 bases and 5 bases, there was a span of 15 bases. Looked up from germline, CDR1 is SGHTA and CDR2 is FQGNSA. This CDR3 reads CASSLSGGPGETQYF. The CDR3 DNA reads TGTGCCAGCAGCTTAAGTGGGGGGCCGGGGGAGACCCAGTACTTC.

About this clonotype: The missing conserved phenylalanine or tryptophan at the end of this CDR3 makes a read error likely. J is TRBJ2-5 and V is TRBV6-5; D ambiguous. V lost 2 bases and J 1 base, leaving 11 bases between the germline ends. Germline V gene sequence: CDR1 MNHEY, CDR2 SVGAGI. The CDR3 has 15 amino acids. CDR3: CASSYQADGQETQYL. DNA for the CDR3: TGTGCCAGCAGTTACCAGGCAGACGGCCAAGAGACCCAGTACCTC.

This chain uses TRBV9 with TRBJ2-2, with D possibly matching TRBD1 (5 bases). Germline V gene sequence: CDR1 SGDLS, CDR2 YYNGEE. V lost 5 bases and J 12 bases, leaving 23 bases between the germline ends. This CDR3 region has 15 residues. The CDR3 loop reads CASSPLTDNAGKLFF. The CDR3 DNA follows: TGTGCCAGCAGTCCCCTGACAGATAACGCCGGCAAGCTGTTTTTT.

In its sample, this clonotype was seen once. A much larger clone sits a single nucleotide away, making a read error possible. The chain employs TRBV6-1 and TRBJ2-3, with 14 bases lining up with TRBD2. CDR1 is MNHNS and CDR2 is SASEGT in the germline V gene. The CDR3 runs to 14 residues. Unmatched junction bases numbered 4, after V lost 5 bases and J lost 9 bases. CDR3 nucleotide sequence: TGTGCCAGCAGTAGACTAGCGGGGGGGCCAACGCAGTATTTT. This gives the protein CASSRLAGGPTQYF.

A single count supports this clonotype. One end of the junction fails to match germline, which may point to a read error. The chain combines TRBV7-2 with TRBJ2-1; D is unclear. Germline CDR1 SGHTA, CDR2 FQGNSA. This CDR3 comprises 13 residues. The CDR3 nucleotides are TGTGCCAGCACCCCCAACGCCTACAATGGGCAGTCCTTC. Residues: CASTPNAYNGQSF.

The V gene is TRBV12-3 or TRBV12-4, the J gene TRBJ1-3; the D gene is possibly TRBD1 (5 bases). This CDR3 has 17 residues. The DNA of the CDR3 is TGTGCTAGTGTCAGGGACGGTGGCCCCCTCTCTGGAAACACCATATATTTT. Its protein is CASVRDGGPLSGNTIYF.

Regarding this clonotype: The germline gene is not matched at one end of the junction; a read error may be the cause. The rearrangement joins TRBV15 to TRBJ2-7; D not resolved. Germline loops: CDR1 LNHNV, CDR2 YYDKDF (reference sequence). The CDR3 runs to 14 residues. The CDR3 region is CATSKRVRFYEAYF. CDR3 DNA sequence: TGTGCCACCAGCAAACGGGTACGGTTCTACGAGGCGTACTTT.

This chain joins TRBV12-3 or TRBV12-4 and TRBJ1-2; TRBD1 matches at 7 bases. V trimming: 6 bases; J trimming: 4 bases; junction bases outside the gene matches: 8. The CDR3 covers 14 residues. The CDR3 sequence: CASSPARDSYGYTF. For the CDR3, the DNA is TGTGCCAGCAGCCCAGCCCGGGACAGCTATGGCTACACCTTC.

Worth noting for this clonotype: A read error may account for a junction end that differs from germline. The CDR3 nucleotides read TGCGCCAGCAGCTTGGGCGACCTAAGGAGCTCCTACGAGCAGTACTTC. Its translation is CASSLGDLRSSYEQYF. The rearrangement joins TRBV5-5 to TRBJ2-7; no reliable D call. The length of the CDR3 is 16 residues. Per germline, CDR1 SGHKS and CDR2 YYEKEE (reference sequence).